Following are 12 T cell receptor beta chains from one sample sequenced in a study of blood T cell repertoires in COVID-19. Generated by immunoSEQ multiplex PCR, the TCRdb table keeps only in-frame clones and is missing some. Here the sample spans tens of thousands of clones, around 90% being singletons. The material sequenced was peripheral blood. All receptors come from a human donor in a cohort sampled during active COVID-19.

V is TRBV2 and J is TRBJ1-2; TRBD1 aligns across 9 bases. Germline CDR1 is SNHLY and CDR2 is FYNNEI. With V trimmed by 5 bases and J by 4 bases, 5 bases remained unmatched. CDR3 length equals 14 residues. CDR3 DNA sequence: TGTGCCAGCAGTCCACAGGGGGCTGGCTATGGCTACACCTTC. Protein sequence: CASSPQGAGYGYTF.

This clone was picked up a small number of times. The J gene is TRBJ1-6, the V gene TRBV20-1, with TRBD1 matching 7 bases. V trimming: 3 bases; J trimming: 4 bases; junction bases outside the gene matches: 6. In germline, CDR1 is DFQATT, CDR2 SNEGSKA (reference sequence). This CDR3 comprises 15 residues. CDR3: CSASPGGQYNSPLHF. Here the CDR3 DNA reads TGCAGTGCTAGTCCCGGGGGACAGTATAATTCACCCCTCCACTTT.

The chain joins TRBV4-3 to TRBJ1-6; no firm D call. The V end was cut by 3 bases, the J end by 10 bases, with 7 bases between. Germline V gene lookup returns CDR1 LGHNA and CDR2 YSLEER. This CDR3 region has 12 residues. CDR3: CASSHDFSPLHF. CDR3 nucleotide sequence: TGCGCCAGCAGCCACGACTTCTCACCCCTCCACTTT.

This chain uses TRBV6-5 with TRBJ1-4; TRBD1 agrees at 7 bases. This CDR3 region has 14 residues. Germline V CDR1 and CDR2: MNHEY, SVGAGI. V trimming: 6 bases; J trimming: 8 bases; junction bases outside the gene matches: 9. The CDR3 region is CASSQTGTQEKLFF. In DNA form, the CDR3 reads TGTGCCAGCAGCCAGACAGGGACGCAAGAAAAACTGTTTTTT.

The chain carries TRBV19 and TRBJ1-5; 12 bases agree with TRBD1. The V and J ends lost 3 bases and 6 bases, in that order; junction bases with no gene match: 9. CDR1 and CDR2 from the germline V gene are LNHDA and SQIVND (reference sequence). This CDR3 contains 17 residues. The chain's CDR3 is CASSIGRDRGLTQPQHF. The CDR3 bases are TGTGCCAGTAGTATTGGGAGGGACAGGGGGCTTACTCAGCCCCAGCATTTT.

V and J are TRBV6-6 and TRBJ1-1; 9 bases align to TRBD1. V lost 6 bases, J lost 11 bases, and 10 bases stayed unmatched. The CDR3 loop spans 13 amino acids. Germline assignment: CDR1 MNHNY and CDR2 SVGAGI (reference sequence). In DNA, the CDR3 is TGTGCCAGCAGAGGGACAGGGCCCTTGATTGCTTTCTTT. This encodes CASRGTGPLIAFF.

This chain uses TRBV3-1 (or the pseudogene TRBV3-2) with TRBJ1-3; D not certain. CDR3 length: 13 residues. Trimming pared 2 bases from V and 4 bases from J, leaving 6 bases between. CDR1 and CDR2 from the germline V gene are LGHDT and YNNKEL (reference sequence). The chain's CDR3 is CASSQPAGNTIYF. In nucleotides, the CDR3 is TGTGCCAGCAGCCAACCAGCGGGAAACACCATATATTTT.

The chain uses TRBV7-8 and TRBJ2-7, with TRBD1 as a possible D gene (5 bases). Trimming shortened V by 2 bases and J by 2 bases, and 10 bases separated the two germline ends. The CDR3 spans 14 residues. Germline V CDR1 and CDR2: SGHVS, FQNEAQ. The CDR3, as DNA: TGTGCCAGCAGCTTAAGACAGTTACCCTACGAGCAGTACTTC. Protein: CASSLRQLPYEQYF.

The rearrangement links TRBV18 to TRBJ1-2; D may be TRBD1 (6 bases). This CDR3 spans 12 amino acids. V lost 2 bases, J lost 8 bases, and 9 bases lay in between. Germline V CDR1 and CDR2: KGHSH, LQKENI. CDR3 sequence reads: CASSPTGSGYTF. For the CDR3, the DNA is TGTGCCAGCTCACCAACAGGGAGCGGCTACACCTTC.

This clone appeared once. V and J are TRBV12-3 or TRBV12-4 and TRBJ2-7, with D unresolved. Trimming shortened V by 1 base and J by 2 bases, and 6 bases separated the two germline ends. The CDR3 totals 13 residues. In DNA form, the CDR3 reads TGTGCCAGCAGTTTAGGCGAGACCTACGAGCAGTACTTC. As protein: CASSLGETYEQYF.

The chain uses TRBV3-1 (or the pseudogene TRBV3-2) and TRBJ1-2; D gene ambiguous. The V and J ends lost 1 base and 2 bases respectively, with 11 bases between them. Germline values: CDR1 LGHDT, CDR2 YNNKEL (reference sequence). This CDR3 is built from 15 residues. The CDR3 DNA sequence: TGTGCCAGCAGCCAAGGAGGAAGCAGAAACTATGGCTACACCTTC. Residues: CASSQGGSRNYGYTF.

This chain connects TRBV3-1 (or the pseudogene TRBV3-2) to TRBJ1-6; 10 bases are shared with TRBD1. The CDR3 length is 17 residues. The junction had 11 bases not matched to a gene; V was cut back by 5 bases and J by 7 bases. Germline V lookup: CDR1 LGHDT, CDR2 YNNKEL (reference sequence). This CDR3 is CASSYITGQGGNSPLHF. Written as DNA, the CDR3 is TGTGCCAGCAGCTATATTACAGGACAGGGGGGAAATTCACCCCTCCACTTT.